Listed below are T cell receptor beta chains from one sample, sequenced in a study of OX40 agonist ivuxolimab in advanced cancers. The repertoire was sequenced with immunoSEQ multiplex PCR; TCRdb's copy has only in-frame clones and lacks some. Altogether 60,000 to 65,000 clones are present, 90% to 95% being singletons, with the ten largest covering 1.5% to 2%. Specimen: CD4+ or CD8+ T cells sorted from blood, collected in a trial of the OX40 agonist ivuxolimab. The receptors were sampled from an adult with an advanced solid tumor such as melanoma, head and neck, liver or kidney cancer. Both conserved end residues are part of each CDR3. A D gene is named only where the DNA matches it firmly. Clone sizes are given selectively: once, few, many, or a class where the clone is expanded.

>NA|NA|TRBJ2-7|TRBV10-2
CASSQVLKYEQYF
TGCGCCAGCAGTCAGGTCCTAAAATACGAGCAGTACTTC
>NA|NA|TRBJ2-3|TRBV7-3
CASSLSGVSTDTQYF
TGTGCCAGCAGCTTAAGTGGGGTTAGCACAGATACGCAGTATTTT
>NA|NA|TRBJ2-7|TRBV18
CASSRDRASYEQYF
TGTGCCAGCTCTCGGGACCGAGCCTCCTACGAGCAGTACTTC
>NA|TRBD2|TRBJ2-7|TRBV7-9
CASSFGLAGTYEQYF
TGTGCCAGCAGCTTCGGACTAGCGGGAACCTACGAGCAGTACTTC
>NA|TRBD1|TRBJ2-5|TRBV2
CASSTGTGSRETQYF
TGTGCCAGCAGTACCGGGACAGGGTCAAGGGAGACCCAGTACTTC
>NA|TRBD1|TRBJ1-3|TRBV7-9
CASSPGTGRGNTIYF
TGTGCCAGCAGCCCCGGGACAGGGAGAGGAAACACCATATATTTT
>once|NA|TRBJ2-1|TRBV6-1
CASSGTYNEQFF
TGTGCCAGCAGTGGCACCTACAATGAGCAGTTCTTC
>few|NA|TRBJ1-2|TRBV30
CASEAGSYYTF
TGTGCCTCAGAAGCCGGGAGCTACTACACCTTC
>NA|NA|TRBJ1-6|TRBV6-1
CASRAANSPLHF
TGTGCCAGCAGGGCAGCTAATTCACCCCTCCACTTT
>NA|NA|TRBJ1-1|TRBV20-1
CSAPRGGEAFF
TGCAGTGCTCCGAGGGGGGGCGAAGCTTTCTTT
>once|TRBD2|TRBJ2-5|TRBV5-1
CASSPGGTSGSWETQYF
TGCGCCAGCAGCCCTGGGGGGACTAGCGGGAGCTGGGAGACCCAGTACTTC
>NA|TRBD1|TRBJ1-5|TRBV28
CASSLHRGTYSNQPQHF
TGTGCCAGCAGTTTACACAGGGGGACCTATAGCAATCAGCCCCAGCATTTT
>once|TRBD2|TRBJ2-7|TRBV28
CASRSYWAGVREQYF
TGTGCCAGCAGATCGTATTGGGCGGGAGTACGAGAGCAGTACTTC
>once|TRBD2|TRBJ2-2|TRBV7-3
CASSPSGVNTGELFF
TGTGCCAGCAGCCCTAGCGGGGTAAACACCGGGGAGCTGTTTTTT
>NA|NA|TRBJ2-2|TRBV7-3
CASSLKRAANTGELFF
TGTGCCAGCAGCTTAAAGAGGGCAGCGAACACCGGGGAGCTGTTTTTT
>NA|NA|TRBJ2-7|TRBV5-4
CASSQEQGEAYEQYF
TGTGCCAGCAGCCAAGAACAGGGTGAGGCCTACGAGCAGTACTTC
>NA|TRBD2|TRBJ2-5|TRBV28
CASSLELAGGGTQYF
TGTGCCAGCAGTTTAGAACTAGCGGGAGGCGGGACCCAGTACTTC
>once|TRBD1|TRBJ1-2|TRBV27
CASSLRTGGTNYGYTF
TGTGCCAGCAGTCTCCGGACAGGGGGCACTAACTATGGCTACACCTTC
>NA|NA|TRBJ1-1|TRBV27
CASSSLGARDTEAFF
TGTGCCAGCAGTTCGCTAGGGGCCAGGGACACTGAAGCTTTCTTT
>NA|TRBD2|TRBJ2-1|TRBV19
CASSPGTSGSSYNEQFF
TGTGCCAGTAGTCCCGGGACTAGCGGGTCCTCCTACAATGAGCAGTTCTTC
>NA|NA|TRBJ2-3|TRBV15
CATSRDMSTDTQYF
TGTGCCACCAGCAGAGATATGTCTACAGATACGCAGTATTTT
>NA|NA|TRBJ2-7|TRBV6-5
CASSSRTGPYEQYF
TGTGCCAGCAGTTCTCGCACAGGGCCCTACGAGCAGTACTTC
>NA|NA|TRBJ1-5|TRBV7-9
CASSSDWGFNQPQHF
TGTGCCAGCAGCTCGGATTGGGGCTTCAATCAGCCCCAGCATTTT
>NA|NA|TRBJ2-7|TRBV7-2
CASSPRTGYEQYF
TGTGCCAGCAGCCCACGGACGGGCTACGAGCAGTACTTC